Listed below are T cell receptor beta chains from one sample, sequenced in a study of beta chain features in type 1 diabetes. TCRdb's copy holds only in-frame clones and misses some; the assay was immunoSEQ multiplex PCR. The sample shows over 700,000 clones, about a sixth of them seen only once. The specimen sequenced was naive CD4+ T cells from blood. The receptors were gathered from a woman aged 18-29 years in good health. CDR3s include the opening cysteine and the closing phenylalanine or tryptophan. D genes are given only for firm matches. Clone size is not always given. Where it is, it says once, few, many or a class for expanded clones.

TRBJ2-7 | TRBV7-2 | TRBD2 | few | TGTGCCAGCAGCCTAGGACCGGGACTAGCTCTCTACGAGCAGTACTTC | CASSLGPGLALYEQYF
TRBJ2-7 | TRBV13 | - | few | TGTGCCAGCAGCTTTCGGATGTTCGGCTACGAGCAGTACTTC | CASSFRMFGYEQYF
TRBJ1-4 | TRBV27 | TRBD1 | - | TGTGCCAGCAGGAGACAGGGTTGGGATGAAAAACTGTTTTTT | CASRRQGWDEKLFF
TRBJ2-7 | TRBV28 | - | few | TGTGCCAGCAGCCTAGGAGGTGGAAGGAGCTCCTACGAGCAGTACTTC | CASSLGGGRSSYEQYF
TRBJ2-1 | TRBV9 | TRBD2 | few | TGTGCCAGCAGCGTCGGCGGGAGGTCGCGCAATGAGCAGTTCTTC | CASSVGGRSRNEQFF
TRBJ1-4 | TRBV6-5 | TRBD1 | - | TGTGCCAGCAGTTACAACAGGGGGCGGGAAAAACTGTTTTTT | CASSYNRGREKLFF
TRBJ2-6 | TRBV7-2 | - | few | TGTGCCAGCAGCCTTAACTCTGGGGCCAACGTCCTGACTTTC | CASSLNSGANVLTF
TRBJ2-1 | TRBV11-2 | - | - | TGTGCCAGCAGCTTAGCGGTCAGGACCCACAATGAGCAGTTCTTC | CASSLAVRTHNEQFF
TRBJ2-6 | TRBV12-5 | - | - | TGTGCTAGTGGTCTGTCTGGGGCCAACGTCCTGACTTTC | CASGLSGANVLTF
TRBJ2-1 | TRBV18 | - | - | TGTGCCAGCTCGGGGGGACTCTCCAATGAGCAGTTCTTC | CASSGGLSNEQFF
TRBJ2-1 | TRBV13 | TRBD2 | - | TGTGCCAGCAGCTTAGAAGGGACTAGCGCGCGCAATGAGCAGTTCTTC | CASSLEGTSARNEQFF
TRBJ1-5 | TRBV7-3 | - | few | TGTGCCAGCAGCTTGAAGGGTGGGCAGCCCCAGCATTTT | CASSLKGGQPQHF
TRBJ2-3 | TRBV5-6 | - | once | TGTGCCAGCAGCTTGGGTGCTGTCAGCACAGATACGCAGTATTTT | CASSLGAVSTDTQYF
TRBJ2-1 | TRBV19 | TRBD2 | few | TGTGCCAGTAGTTATGCTAGCGGGAGGTACAATGAGCAGTTCTTC | CASSYASGRYNEQFF
TRBJ2-5 | TRBV29-1 | - | few | TGCAGCGTTGAACCACTAGTCGGGACCCAAGAGACCCAGTACTTC | CSVEPLVGTQETQYF
TRBJ1-5 | TRBV5-1 | - | - | TGCGCCAGCAGCTTATCGGGGAATCAGCCCCAGCATTTT | CASSLSGNQPQHF
TRBJ2-7 | TRBV19 | TRBD1 | - | TGTGCCAGTAGTAAGGGGACAGGGGGCTACGAGCAGTACTTC | CASSKGTGGYEQYF
TRBJ2-7 | TRBV14 | TRBD2 | - | TGTGCCAGCAGCCAACGACTAGCGGGCGAGCAGTACTTC | CASSQRLAGEQYF
TRBJ2-5 | TRBV25-1 | - | - | TGTGCCAGCGCTTTAGCGTTTGGGGACCAAGAGACCCAGTACTTC | CASALAFGDQETQYF
TRBJ2-3 | TRBV7-9 | TRBD2 | - | TGTGCCAGCAGCTTAGCACTAGCGGGGGCAGATACGCAGTATTTT | CASSLALAGADTQYF
TRBJ2-3 | TRBV28 | TRBD2 | few | TGTGCCAGCAGTTCCGCGGGAGGAGTACCAGATACGCAGTATTTT | CASSSAGGVPDTQYF
TRBJ1-1 | TRBV7-2 | - | - | TGTGCCAGCAGCTTAGGCGAGGGAATGAACACTGAAGCTTTCTTT | CASSLGEGMNTEAFF
TRBJ2-5 | TRBV29-1 | - | - | TGCAGCACCAAGGAGGTGCGTAGGGATGTGGAGACCCAGTACTTC | CSTKEVRRDVETQYF
TRBJ2-2 | TRBV7-2 | TRBD1 | few | TGTGCCAGCAGCCCCTGGGACAGGGGTTTGTCCGGGGAGCTGTTTTTT | CASSPWDRGLSGELFF
TRBJ2-7 | TRBV4-2 | TRBD2 | - | TGTGCCAGCAGCCAGGCCGGGACTAGATCCTACGAGCAGTACTTC | CASSQAGTRSYEQYF
TRBJ1-5 | TRBV18 | - | - | TGTGCCAGCTCACGACAAGGGGCAGAGAATCAGCCCCAGCATTTT | CASSRQGAENQPQHF
TRBJ1-5 | TRBV28 | TRBD1 | - | TGTGCCAGCAGTGGGACAGTTGATGGTCAGCCCCAGCATTTT | CASSGTVDGQPQHF
TRBJ2-3 | TRBV20-1 | - | - | TGCAGTGCTAGAGGGAGCGGTACGCAGTATTTT | CSARGSGTQYF
TRBJ2-1 | TRBV4-3 | - | few | TGCGCCAGCAGCCAAGTGAGTCGACCCTACAATGAGCAGTTCTTC | CASSQVSRPYNEQFF
TRBJ1-5 | TRBV6-6 | - | - | TGTGCCAGTTGTCGGCAAAAGGGGCTTAGCAATCAGCCCCAGCATTTT | CASCRQKGLSNQPQHF
TRBJ2-3 | TRBV4-3 | - | few | TGCGCCAGCAGCCAACGGAGTACTGAAGATACGCAGTATTTT | CASSQRSTEDTQYF
TRBJ2-3 | TRBV28 | - | - | TGTGCCAGCAGTTTGGGCCAGCGGGCGCAGTATTTT | CASSLGQRAQYF
TRBJ1-1 | TRBV7-2 | - | - | TGTGCCAGCAGCTTAACCAGACAGGACCCCGATGCTTTCTTT | CASSLTRQDPDAFF
TRBJ2-1 | TRBV18 | - | - | TGTGCCAGCTCACCCTCAGACAATGAGCAGTTCTTC | CASSPSDNEQFF
TRBJ2-3 | TRBV9 | - | few | TGTGCCAGCAGCGTATCCATCCTGCTTGGGACAGATACGCAGTATTTT | CASSVSILLGTDTQYF
TRBJ2-7 | TRBV19 | TRBD2 | few | TGTGCCAGTAGGATTAGCGGGAACCAATACGAGCAGTACTTC | CASRISGNQYEQYF
TRBJ2-7 | TRBV11-2 | TRBD2 | - | TGTGCCAGCAGCTTAGTAAGAGGGACTAGGAGTGGCTACGAGCAGTACTTC | CASSLVRGTRSGYEQYF
TRBJ2-1 | TRBV27 | TRBD2 | few | TGTGCCAGCAGTTGGGGGACTAGCGGGGACAATGAGCAGTTCTTC | CASSWGTSGDNEQFF
TRBJ2-3 | TRBV5-1 | - | few | TGCGCCAGCAGACCTGACACAGATACGCAGTATTTT | CASRPDTDTQYF
TRBJ2-6 | TRBV7-2 | - | few | TGTGCCAGCAGCACTCGACTAGTGGGTGTCCTGACTTTC | CASSTRLVGVLTF
TRBJ1-2 | TRBV2 | TRBD1 | - | TGTGCCAGCAGTGTGACAGGGGATGGCTACACCTTC | CASSVTGDGYTF
TRBJ2-7 | TRBV21-1 | - | - | TGTGCCAGCAGCAAAGACGAGGGCTCCACCTACGAGCAGTACTTC | CASSKDEGSTYEQYF
TRBJ2-6 | TRBV19 | - | - | TGTGCCAGTACCCCCACGACCGCCAGGGGGGCCAACGTCCTGACTTTC | CASTPTTARGANVLTF
TRBJ2-7 | TRBV9 | - | - | TGTGCCAGCAGCCCCAACCTTTACGAGCAGTACTTC | CASSPNLYEQYF
TRBJ2-1 | TRBV5-1 | TRBD2 | - | TGCGCCAGCAGCTTGGAGGGGACTAGCGGATACAATGAGCAGTTCTTC | CASSLEGTSGYNEQFF
TRBJ2-7 | TRBV27 | TRBD1 | few | TGTGCCAGCAACCGGGACAGGGGGTCCTACGAGCAGTACTTC | CASNRDRGSYEQYF
TRBJ2-7 | TRBV7-2 | - | - | TGTGCCAGCAGCCCCGGGAACCGCTACACCGAGCAGTACTTC | CASSPGNRYTEQYF
TRBJ2-1 | TRBV19 | - | - | TGTGCCAGTGAGTCACGGGCTGAGCAGTTCTTC | CASESRAEQFF
TRBJ2-1 | TRBV5-4 | TRBD2 | few | TGTGCCAGCAGCCAAGTGGGGACTAGCTCCTACAATGAGCAGTTCTTC | CASSQVGTSSYNEQFF
TRBJ2-5 | TRBV28 | - | - | TGTGCCAGCAGGGACAGCGGGGTAGGTTCGGAGACCCAGTACTTC | CASRDSGVGSETQYF
TRBJ2-1 | TRBV7-3 | TRBD2 | few | TGTGCCAGCAGCTTAAGTGGGGCTAGCGGGAGGGGATCTTACAATGAGCAGTTCTTC | CASSLSGASGRGSYNEQFF
TRBJ1-2 | TRBV27 | - | - | TGTGCCAGCAGTTCGACAGCCGAGAACTATGGCTACACCTTC | CASSSTAENYGYTF
TRBJ2-3 | TRBV7-9 | - | - | TGTGCCAGCAGCCCAGGGGCAAGTACGCAGTATTTT | CASSPGASTQYF
TRBJ2-2 | TRBV19 | TRBD2 | - | TGTGCCAGTAGTATTCTGACTAGCGGTATCTCCGGGGAGCTGTTTTTT | CASSILTSGISGELFF